These 6 T cell receptor beta chains were sequenced from one sample in a study of CD8+CD57+ T cells in acquired aplastic anemia. Template material for TCR beta VDJ and CDR3 profiling consisted of genomic DNA. MiXCR was run by TCRdb on the reads, yielding one entry per CDR3 protein. The sample records about 160,000 distinct CDR3 sequences, about two thirds being singletons. Patients chosen for sequencing had shown CD8+CD57+ cell expansion by flow cytometry. Sequences were obtained from sorted CD4+, CD8+, or CD8+CD57+ T cells (not recorded which) from PBMCs. The receptors were sampled from a human donor with aplastic anemia.

This clonotype is a singleton in its sample. One junction end does not reproduce the germline sequence, and a read error may be involved. This chain connects TRBV29-1 to TRBJ1-2; D call uncertain. Germline V gives CDR1 SQVTM, CDR2 ANQGSEA. This CDR3 has 12 residues. The CDR3 spells CSVRVTTSGYPF. The CDR3, as DNA: TGCAGCGTTAGGGTAACAACTAGCGGCTACCCCTTC.

The chain uses TRBV5-4 and TRBJ2-7, with D hard to call. Germline-derived CDR1 and CDR2 are SGHNT and YYREEE (reference sequence). The CDR3 loop spans 12 amino acids. Trimming stripped 0 bases from V and 5 bases from J, with 6 bases between. The CDR3 protein is CASSLGHNEQYF. The CDR3 region has the DNA TGTGCCAGCAGCTTGGGGCACAACGAGCAGTACTTC.

This sequence joins TRBV5-6 and TRBJ2-7, with TRBD1 matching 8 bases. The CDR3 covers 13 residues. Germline loops: CDR1 SGHDT, CDR2 YYEEEE. The junction had 4 bases not matched to a gene; V was cut back by 4 bases and J by 4 bases. CDR3 sequence: CASSPRGQYEQYF. Here the CDR3 DNA reads TGTGCCAGCAGCCCCAGGGGGCAATACGAGCAGTACTTC.

This chain connects TRBV7-9 to TRBJ1-6; D perhaps matches TRBD1 (5 bases). V lost 5 bases and J lost 6, with 14 bases in between. Germline-derived CDR1 and CDR2 are SEHNR and FQNEAQ (reference sequence). The CDR3 runs 15 residues. The CDR3 protein is CASSGRGRSNSPLHF. Here the CDR3 DNA reads TGTGCCAGCAGCGGGAGGGGTCGGAGTAATTCACCCCTCCACTTT.

In DNA, the CDR3 is TGCAGTGCCAAGACAGGGGGAATGAACACTGAAGCTTTCTTT. Translating it yields CSAKTGGMNTEAFF. The chain uses TRBV20-1 and TRBJ1-1, with 9 bases identical to TRBD1. The CDR3 has 14 amino acids. V lost 6 bases and J lost 0; bases outside the gene matches: 5. The germline CDR1 and CDR2 sequences are DFQATT and SNEGSKA (reference sequence).

Regarding this clonotype: The junction shows a germline mismatch at one end, possibly a read error. J is TRBJ1-2 and V is TRBV7-9, with a tentative D call TRBD1 (6 bases). Germline V gene data show CDR1 as SEHNR and CDR2 as FQNEAQ (reference sequence). The CDR3 has 11 residues. The CDR3 DNA follows: TGTGCCAGCAGCGAGGGTGGGACAAAGTCCTTC. Translated: CASSEGGTKSF.